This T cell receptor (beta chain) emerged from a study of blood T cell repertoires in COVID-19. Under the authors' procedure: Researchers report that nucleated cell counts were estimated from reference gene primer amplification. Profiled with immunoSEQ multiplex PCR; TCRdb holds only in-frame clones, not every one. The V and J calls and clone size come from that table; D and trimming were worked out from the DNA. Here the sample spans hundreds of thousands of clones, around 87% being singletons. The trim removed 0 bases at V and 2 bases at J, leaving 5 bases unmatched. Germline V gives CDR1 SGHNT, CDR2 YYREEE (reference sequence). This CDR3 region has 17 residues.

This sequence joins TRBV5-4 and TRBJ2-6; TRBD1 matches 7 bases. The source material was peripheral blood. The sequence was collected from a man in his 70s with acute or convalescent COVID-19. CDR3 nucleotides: TGTGCCAGCAGCTTGGCCGGGGACAGTACTGGGGCCAACGTCCTGACTTTC. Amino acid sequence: CASSLAGDSTGANVLTF.